This T cell receptor (beta chain) was observed in a study of OX40 agonist ivuxolimab in advanced cancers. Study details: The study gave patients intravenous ivuxolimab at 0.01 to 10 mg/kg every 2 weeks. General observations from the study: Mean expanded clone counts were higher in CD8+ than CD4+ T cells. Normalized T-cell clonal expansion was also low in a subset of nonresponders.

Assay: immunoSEQ multiplex PCR; the TCRdb copy retains only in-frame clones and omits some. The repertoire holds around 35,000 clones, with 70% to 85% as singletons. The germline gives CDR1 MNHEY, CDR2 SMNVEV (reference sequence). The CDR3 covers 14 residues. Trimming pared 2 bases from V and 5 bases from J, leaving 10 bases between. To note about this clone: What it binds is unknown.

The clonotype originates from an adult with an advanced solid tumor such as melanoma, head and neck, liver or kidney cancer. This sequence joins TRBV27 and TRBJ1-5; tentatively, D is TRBD1 (5 bases). Sequenced material: CD4+ or CD8+ T cells sorted from blood, taken in a trial of the OX40 agonist ivuxolimab. CDR3 in DNA: TGTGCCAGCAGTTTAGTGGGACCCCATCAGCCCCAGCATTTT. Amino acids: CASSLVGPHQPQHF.